A single sample gave rise to the 9 T cell receptor beta chains below, sequenced in a study of shared clonotypes between healthy human individuals. The assay was immunoSEQ multiplex PCR, and TCRdb's table has in-frame clones only and misses some. The data show 2 million to 2.5 million clones, with 85% to 95% seen just once and approximately 0.41% held by the top ten. The sequenced material came from naive CD4+ T cells from PBMCs. Subset denoted: CD45RA+ positively selected. These receptors were obtained from a man aged 18 to 30 in good health. Some clones in this sample may be carry-over from other donors' samples.

The J gene is TRBJ2-1, the V gene TRBV18; a weak D match, TRBD2 (5 bases). Per the germline V gene, CDR1 is KGHSH and CDR2 is LQKENI. The CDR3 has 14 amino acids. Deletions cut 2 bases from V and 5 bases from J, with 10 bases between. CDR3 bases: TGTGCCAGCTCACCAATCCGGACTGACAATGAGCAGTTCTTC. This codes for CASSPIRTDNEQFF.

As to this clone: Other nucleotide sequences in the sample specify the same CDR3. The DNA for the CDR3 is TGCGCCAGCAGCTTGGTGTGGGGCGGCACTGAAGCTTTCTTT. As protein: CASSLVWGGTEAFF. V usage is TRBV5-1 and J usage is TRBJ1-1; D is possibly TRBD1 (5 bases). The V gene's germline CDR1 is SGHRS and CDR2 YFSETQ. CDR3 length equals 14 residues. Trimming removed 0 bases at V and 4 bases at J, with 10 bases between.

This rearrangement joins TRBV28 to TRBJ2-1, with 10 bases fitting TRBD2. V was pared by 6 bases and J by 8 bases, with 10 bases of the junction left unmatched. The germline CDR1 and CDR2 sequences are MDHEN and SYDVKM. This CDR3 is built from 15 residues. CDR3 DNA: TGTGCCAGCAGACCCAGCGGGAGGGGTCGGGATGAGCAGTTCTTC. Translated: CASRPSGRGRDEQFF.

V usage is TRBV28 and J usage is TRBJ2-7, with D unclear. V dropped 8 bases and J dropped 0 bases, with 14 bases sitting between them. Germline CDR1 is MDHEN and CDR2 is SYDVKM. The CDR3 totals 14 residues. The CDR3 sequence is CASGLPESSYEQYF. CDR3 coding DNA: TGTGCCAGCGGCTTACCTGAGAGCTCCTACGAGCAGTACTTC.

The rearrangement uses TRBV19 and TRBJ1-2; D remains unclear. The CDR3 extends over 14 amino acids. The germline gives CDR1 LNHDA, CDR2 SQIVND (reference sequence). Trimming removed 4 bases at V and 4 bases at J, with 13 bases between. The CDR3 DNA is TGTGCCAGTAGTACCCAGCAGCTAACCTATGGCTACACCTTC. It is translated as CASSTQQLTYGYTF.

The CDR3 region has the DNA TGTGCCAGCTCACCGACAGGGGCCTACTCCTACAATGAGCAGTTCTTC. Translated: CASSPTGAYSYNEQFF. V is TRBV18 and J is TRBJ2-1; 8 nucleotides align to TRBD1. J was trimmed by 0 bases and V by 3 bases; bases with no gene match: 4. The germline CDR1 and CDR2 sequences are KGHSH and LQKENI. The CDR3 is 16 amino acids.

The V gene is TRBV5-1, the J gene TRBJ2-3; 14 bases are shared with TRBD2. V trimming: 4 bases; J trimming: 6 bases; junction bases outside the gene matches: 7. The CDR3 is 16 amino acids. Germline V CDR1 and CDR2: SGHRS, YFSETQ. The CDR3 sequence: CASSPSGLAGADTQYF. The CDR3 nucleotides read TGCGCCAGCAGCCCCTCGGGACTAGCGGGAGCTGATACGCAGTATTTT.

The chain carries TRBV10-3 and TRBJ2-3; 7 bases line up with TRBD2. J gave up 3 bases and V 5 bases, and 8 bases lay outside the gene matches. Germline V gene lookup returns CDR1 ENHRY and CDR2 SYGVKD. This CDR3 has 15 amino acids. CDR3 residues: CAISRGGSTTDTQYF. In DNA, the CDR3 is TGTGCCATCAGTCGCGGGGGATCGACGACAGATACGCAGTATTTT.

The rearrangement links TRBV5-4 to TRBJ1-2; TRBD1 matches at 7 bases. Germline CDR1 reads SGHNT; CDR2 reads YYREEE (reference sequence). Losses at the gene ends were 1 base for V and 8 bases for J; bases not matched to a gene: 5. The CDR3 is 13 amino acids. CDR3 sequence: CASSLSGGGGYTF. As DNA, the CDR3 is TGTGCCAGCAGCTTGTCGGGAGGGGGCGGCTACACCTTC.